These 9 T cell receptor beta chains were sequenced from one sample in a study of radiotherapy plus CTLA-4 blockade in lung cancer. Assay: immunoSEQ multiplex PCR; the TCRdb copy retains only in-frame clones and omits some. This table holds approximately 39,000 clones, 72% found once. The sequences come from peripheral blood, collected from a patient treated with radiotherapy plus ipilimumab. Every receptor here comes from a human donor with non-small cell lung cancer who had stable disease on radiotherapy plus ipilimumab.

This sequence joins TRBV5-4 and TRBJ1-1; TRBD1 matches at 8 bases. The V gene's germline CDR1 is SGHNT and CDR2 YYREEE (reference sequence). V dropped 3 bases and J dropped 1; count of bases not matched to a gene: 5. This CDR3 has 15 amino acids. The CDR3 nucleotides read TGTGCCAGCAGCTCTGCCGGGACAGGGAACACTGAAGCTTTCTTT. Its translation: CASSSAGTGNTEAFF.

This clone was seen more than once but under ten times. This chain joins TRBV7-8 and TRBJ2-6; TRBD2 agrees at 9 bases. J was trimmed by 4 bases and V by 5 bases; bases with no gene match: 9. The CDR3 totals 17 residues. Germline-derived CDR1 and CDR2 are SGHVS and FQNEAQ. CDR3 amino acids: CASSRLAARRGANVLTF. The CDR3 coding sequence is TGTGCCAGCAGCCGACTAGCGGCCCGGAGGGGGGCCAACGTCCTGACTTTC.

The CDR3: CASSPRQRQGNTIYF. DNA of the CDR3: TGTGCCAGCAGCCCTCGGCAGCGACAGGGAAACACCATATATTTT. The chain employs TRBV7-8 and TRBJ1-3; D possibly corresponds to TRBD1 (5 bases). Germline loops: CDR1 SGHVS, CDR2 FQNEAQ. Trimming removed 5 bases from V and 4 bases from J, with 15 bases in between. The length of the CDR3 is 15 residues.

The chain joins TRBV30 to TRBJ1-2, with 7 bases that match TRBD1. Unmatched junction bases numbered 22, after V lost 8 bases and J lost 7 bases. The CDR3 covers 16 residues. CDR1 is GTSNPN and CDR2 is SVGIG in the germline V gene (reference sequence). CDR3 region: CARSQGSIGGSSGYTF. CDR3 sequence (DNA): TGTGCCCGGTCCCAGGGCAGTATAGGGGGCTCGAGTGGCTACACCTTC.

In DNA form, the CDR3 reads TGTGCCAGCAGCTTACGGGCAGGGACAACAGCTTTCTTT. Protein: CASSLRAGTTAFF. The chain joins TRBV28 to TRBJ1-1; possible D gene TRBD1, 6 bases. Germline V lookup: CDR1 MDHEN, CDR2 SYDVKM. CDR3 length: 13 amino acids. The V gene lost 6 bases and the J gene lost 10 bases, with 18 bases spanning the gap.

The CDR3 DNA is TGTGCCAGCTCACGTGGGCAGGGTATGCAGACCCAGTACTTC. Its protein product is CASSRGQGMQTQYF. This rearrangement joins TRBV18 to TRBJ2-5; D might be TRBD1 (5 bases). CDR1 and CDR2 (germline): KGHSH, LQKENI. Trimming removed 4 bases from V and 6 bases from J, with 15 bases in between. CDR3 length: 14 residues.

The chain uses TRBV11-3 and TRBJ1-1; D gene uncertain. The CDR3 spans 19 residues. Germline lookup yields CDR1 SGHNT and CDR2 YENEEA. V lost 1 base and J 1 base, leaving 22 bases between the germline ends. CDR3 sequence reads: CASSLGERQSRPWNTEAFF. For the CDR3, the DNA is TGTGCCAGCAGCTTAGGGGAGCGACAATCAAGACCATGGAACACTGAAGCTTTCTTT. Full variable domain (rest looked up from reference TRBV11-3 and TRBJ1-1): EAGVVQSPRYKIIEKKQPVAFWCNPISGHNTLYWYLQNLGQGPELLIRYENEEAVDDSQLPKDRFSAERLKGVDSTLKIQPAELGDSAVYLCASSLGERQSRPWNTEAFFGQGTRLTVV.

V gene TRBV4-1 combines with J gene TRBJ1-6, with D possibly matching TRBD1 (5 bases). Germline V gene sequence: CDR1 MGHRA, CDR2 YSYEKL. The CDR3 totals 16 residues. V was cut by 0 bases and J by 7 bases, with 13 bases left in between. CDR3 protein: CASSQDGGIGNSPLHF. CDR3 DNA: TGCGCCAGCAGCCAAGATGGGGGGATTGGCAATTCACCCCTCCACTTT.

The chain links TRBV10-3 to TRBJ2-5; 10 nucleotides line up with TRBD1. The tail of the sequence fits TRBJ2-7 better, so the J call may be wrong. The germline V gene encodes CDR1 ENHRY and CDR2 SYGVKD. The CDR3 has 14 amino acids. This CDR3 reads CATTTGQGKYEQYF. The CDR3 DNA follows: TGTGCCACAACAACGGGACAGGGGAAATACGAGCAGTACTTC.